These 2 T cell receptor beta chains came from one sample sequenced in a study of tumor-infiltrating lymphocytes in primary liver carcinoma. Co-extraction of RNA and DNA was performed on 20-30 mg of unsorted bulk tissue. A constant-region primer primed TCR beta cDNA synthesis from 500 to 550 ng of total RNA. Slightly modified ARM-PCR served as the procedure for the TCR beta libraries. These libraries came from three rounds of nested multiplex PCR. A C-beta reverse primer was combined with TRBV1-TRBV30 forward primers in the first two PCR rounds, and each round had roughly 11 cycles. TCRdb re-analysed the multiplex PCR reads in MiXCR, keeping a single row per CDR3 protein. This table holds tens of thousands of distinct CDR3 sequences, around three quarters found once. The sequencing input was liver tumor tissue from sampling region 2. Noted subset: tumor region T2, inferior pole. These receptors were obtained from a man in his forties with primary liver carcinoma and hepatitis B virus infection.

This clonotype was observed a few times. A junction boundary mismatches the germline segment, possibly from a read error. V usage is TRBV6-5 and J usage is TRBJ2-6, with D possibly called TRBD1 or TRBD2 (7 bases each). The CDR3 has 16 amino acids. Looked up from germline, CDR1 is MNHEY and CDR2 is SVGAGI. The CDR3 is CASRAGDRSRANVMTF. CDR3 bases: TGTGCAAGCAGGGCGGGGGACAGATCCAGGGCCAACGTCATGACTTTC.

Turning to this clonotype: At one boundary the junction diverges from the germline segment, which might be a read error. This sequence joins TRBV6-6 and TRBJ2-3; a weak D match, TRBD1 (5 bases). This CDR3 is built from 15 residues. The germline V gene has CDR1 MNHNY and CDR2 SVGAGI (reference sequence). The CDR3 is CASSHHRRSTGTQYF. The CDR3 bases are TGTGCTAGCAGTCATCACAGGAGAAGCACAGGTACGCAGTATTTT.